This T cell receptor beta chain derives from a study of identical twins. Findings and caveats of the study: It was out-of-frame TCR alpha sharing in monozygotic twins that models underestimated.

In its sample, this clonotype was seen many times. The antigen remains unidentified. All donors were healthy, and all were Caucasian. The authors used template switching to add a universal primer site and gave cDNA unique molecular identifiers. Each CDR3 protein is one row after TCRdb ran MiXCR on the 5' RACE reads. The sample holds more than 650,000 distinct CDR3 sequences, 5.5% to 6.5% seen once. The CDR3 loop spans 20 amino acids. V shed 0 bases, J shed 5 bases, and the junction held 18 bases outside the gene matches. The V gene is TRBV12-3 or TRBV12-4, the J gene TRBJ2-5; TRBD1 matches at 10 bases. The specimen sequenced was naive T cells sorted from blood. The receptor was isolated from a man aged 18 to 30 in good health. CDR3 coding DNA: TGTGCCAGCAGTTTAGCGAATTTCTCGTCCGGGACAGGGGAGGCGGAGACCCAGTACTTC. Its protein is CASSLANFSSGTGEAETQYF.